The rows below give T cell receptor beta chains drawn from one sample of a study of blood T cell repertoires in COVID-19. Data came from immunoSEQ multiplex PCR; TCRdb stores just in-frame clones and leaves some out. The sample includes about 300,000 clones, just under 90% of them seen just once. The source material was peripheral blood. The receptors stem from a woman in her twenties or thirties with COVID-19, enrolled during active disease. The CDR3 runs from the conserved cysteine through the conserved F or W. D genes are given only for firm matches. Size is omitted from some rows. Given values are once, few, many or a class for expanded clones.

v_call: TRBV2; j_call: TRBJ2-3; d_call: TRBD2; clone_size: NA; cdr3_nt: TGTGCCAGCAGTCCTACTAGCGGGGGTATCACAGATACGCAGTATTTT; cdr3_aa: CASSPTSGGITDTQYF
v_call: TRBV2; j_call: TRBJ1-3; d_call: NA; clone_size: few; cdr3_nt: TGTGCCAGCACTGGTGGCAGTGCTGGAAACACCATATATTTT; cdr3_aa: CASTGGSAGNTIYF
v_call: TRBV7-9; j_call: TRBJ1-1; d_call: NA; clone_size: NA; cdr3_nt: TGTGCCAGCAGCTCCTATGCAGGGAACACTGAAGCTTTCTTT; cdr3_aa: CASSSYAGNTEAFF
v_call: TRBV10-1; j_call: TRBJ2-1; d_call: NA; clone_size: NA; cdr3_nt: TGCGCCAGCAGTGAGTCAGTTCCCCGGGAGTTCTTC; cdr3_aa: CASSESVPREFF
v_call: TRBV6-2/TRBV6-3; j_call: TRBJ2-1; d_call: NA; clone_size: NA; cdr3_nt: TGTGCCAGCAGCCCCCTTGAGGGCTACACCAGCTCCTACAATGAGCAGTTCTTC; cdr3_aa: CASSPLEGYTSSYNEQFF
v_call: TRBV7-6; j_call: TRBJ1-2; d_call: TRBD1; clone_size: NA; cdr3_nt: TGTGCCAGCAGCTTAGCGCTAAAGGGACAGGGGGCGGACAACTATGGCTACACCTTC; cdr3_aa: CASSLALKGQGADNYGYTF
v_call: TRBV3-1/TRBV3-2; j_call: TRBJ1-1; d_call: NA; clone_size: NA; cdr3_nt: TGTGCCAGCACCCAGGGGTATGGGGGGATGAACACTGAAGCTTTCTTT; cdr3_aa: CASTQGYGGMNTEAFF
v_call: TRBV13; j_call: TRBJ1-1; d_call: NA; clone_size: NA; cdr3_nt: TGTGCCAGCAGCCCCCGGGAGGACACTGAAGCTTTCTTT; cdr3_aa: CASSPREDTEAFF
v_call: TRBV4-1; j_call: TRBJ2-5; d_call: TRBD1; clone_size: NA; cdr3_nt: TGCGCCAGCAGCCAAGCCCAAACAGGGGCGGGTCAACAAGAGACCCAGTACTTC; cdr3_aa: CASSQAQTGAGQQETQYF
v_call: TRBV10-3; j_call: TRBJ1-6; d_call: NA; clone_size: NA; cdr3_nt: TGTGCCATCTCAGACGTCCAGGGCCTACCCCTCCACTTT; cdr3_aa: CAISDVQGLPLHF
v_call: TRBV10-3; j_call: TRBJ1-2; d_call: TRBD1; clone_size: many; cdr3_nt: TGTGCCATCCGCAGCCTAGAGACAGGGGAAGTAGATGGCTACACCTTC; cdr3_aa: CAIRSLETGEVDGYTF
v_call: TRBV4-1; j_call: TRBJ2-6; d_call: NA; clone_size: NA; cdr3_nt: TGCGCCAGCAGCCACCGCGACTCCTTTGTCCTGACTTTC; cdr3_aa: CASSHRDSFVLTF
v_call: TRBV24-1; j_call: TRBJ1-5; d_call: NA; clone_size: NA; cdr3_nt: TGTGCCACCAGTGCGGGGGGGGGAGGTCAGCCCCAGCATTTT; cdr3_aa: CATSAGGGGQPQHF
v_call: TRBV4-3; j_call: TRBJ2-7; d_call: TRBD2; clone_size: NA; cdr3_nt: TGCGCCAGCAGCCAAGGGCCCAGCGGGGGCTACGAGCAGTACTTC; cdr3_aa: CASSQGPSGGYEQYF
v_call: TRBV3-1/TRBV3-2; j_call: TRBJ2-3; d_call: TRBD2; clone_size: NA; cdr3_nt: TGTGCCAGCAGCCAAGTACCGCTAGCGGGGGGCCTTGATACGCAGTATTTT; cdr3_aa: CASSQVPLAGGLDTQYF
v_call: TRBV10-3; j_call: TRBJ2-1; d_call: NA; clone_size: NA; cdr3_nt: TGTGCCATCAGTGAGGGTTGGCGGAGAATATACAATGAGCAGTTCTTC; cdr3_aa: CAISEGWRRIYNEQFF
v_call: TRBV5-5; j_call: TRBJ2-1; d_call: NA; clone_size: NA; cdr3_nt: TGTGCCAGCAGCCTATGGCGGCAGGGAGAGCAGTTCTTC; cdr3_aa: CASSLWRQGEQFF
v_call: TRBV19; j_call: TRBJ1-1; d_call: NA; clone_size: NA; cdr3_nt: TGTGCCGCGGGGAGGGCATCATCGAACACTGAAGCTTTCTTT; cdr3_aa: CAAGRASSNTEAFF
v_call: TRBV9; j_call: TRBJ1-3; d_call: TRBD1; clone_size: NA; cdr3_nt: TGTGCCAGCAGCTCCGGCGACAGGGGGCAGGGCACCATATATTTT; cdr3_aa: CASSSGDRGQGTIYF
v_call: TRBV7-8; j_call: TRBJ2-1; d_call: TRBD1; clone_size: NA; cdr3_nt: TGTGCCAGCAGCTCTCGGCCCCAGACAGGGGGGTCCTACAATGAGCAGTTCTTC; cdr3_aa: CASSSRPQTGGSYNEQFF
v_call: TRBV15; j_call: TRBJ2-1; d_call: TRBD2; clone_size: NA; cdr3_nt: TGTGCCACCAGCATTCTCCCCGGGCGGGGGTTTAGCAATGAGCAGTTCTTC; cdr3_aa: CATSILPGRGFSNEQFF
v_call: TRBV9; j_call: TRBJ1-1; d_call: TRBD1; clone_size: NA; cdr3_nt: TGTGCCAGCAGCGCTCAGGGGGCAGTCACTGAAGCTTTCTTT; cdr3_aa: CASSAQGAVTEAFF
v_call: TRBV7-9; j_call: TRBJ2-1; d_call: NA; clone_size: NA; cdr3_nt: TGTGCCAGCAGCTTAGCTGGCGGGGGCCGCGTTAATGAGCAGTTCTTC; cdr3_aa: CASSLAGGGRVNEQFF
v_call: TRBV3-1/TRBV3-2; j_call: TRBJ2-5; d_call: TRBD2; clone_size: NA; cdr3_nt: TGTGCCAGCAGCCAAGGGGTTAGCGGGGGGGCGGAGACCCAGTACTTC; cdr3_aa: CASSQGVSGGAETQYF
v_call: TRBV5-1; j_call: TRBJ2-5; d_call: NA; clone_size: NA; cdr3_nt: TGCGCCAGCAGCTTGGCCAGTGCCGAGACCCAGTACTTC; cdr3_aa: CASSLASAETQYF
v_call: TRBV12-3/TRBV12-4; j_call: TRBJ1-4; d_call: NA; clone_size: NA; cdr3_nt: TGTGCCAGCAGGGACAGTCTTAATGAAAAACTGTTTTTT; cdr3_aa: CASRDSLNEKLFF
v_call: TRBV29-1; j_call: TRBJ2-5; d_call: NA; clone_size: once; cdr3_nt: TGCAGCCACATCCGGGACATTCAAGAGACCCAGTACTTC; cdr3_aa: CSHIRDIQETQYF
v_call: TRBV6-6; j_call: TRBJ1-5; d_call: TRBD1; clone_size: NA; cdr3_nt: TGTGCCAGCAGTGAGCAGACAGGGGGTTTTCAGCCCCAGCATTTT; cdr3_aa: CASSEQTGGFQPQHF
v_call: TRBV6-5; j_call: TRBJ1-1; d_call: NA; clone_size: once; cdr3_nt: TGTGCCAGCAGCGTGCTGTTGGACAGAAACACTGAAGCTTTCTTT; cdr3_aa: CASSVLLDRNTEAFF
v_call: TRBV6-5; j_call: TRBJ2-2; d_call: NA; clone_size: once; cdr3_nt: TGTGCCACTCTCCGAGGGGGGGGCACCGGGGAGCTGTTTTTT; cdr3_aa: CATLRGGGTGELFF
v_call: TRBV11-3; j_call: TRBJ1-1; d_call: NA; clone_size: NA; cdr3_nt: TGTGCCAGCAGCTTACAGGGGAACACTGAAGCTTTCTTT; cdr3_aa: CASSLQGNTEAFF
v_call: TRBV29-1; j_call: TRBJ1-1; d_call: NA; clone_size: NA; cdr3_nt: TGCAGCGCTACGGTTGGTGAAGCTTTCTTT; cdr3_aa: CSATVGEAFF
v_call: TRBV7-3; j_call: TRBJ1-6; d_call: NA; clone_size: NA; cdr3_nt: TGTGCCAGCAGCTTAATCTCCGGGGGGAATTCACCCCTCCACTTT; cdr3_aa: CASSLISGGNSPLHF
v_call: TRBV4-3; j_call: TRBJ1-6; d_call: NA; clone_size: NA; cdr3_nt: TGCGCCAGCAGCCAAGGTCCCAGCTCCTATAATTCACCCCTCCACTTT; cdr3_aa: CASSQGPSSYNSPLHF
v_call: TRBV2; j_call: TRBJ1-6; d_call: NA; clone_size: NA; cdr3_nt: TGTGCCAGCAAACTCCACGACAGGCCCAATTCACCCCTCCACTTT; cdr3_aa: CASKLHDRPNSPLHF
v_call: TRBV19; j_call: TRBJ1-1; d_call: NA; clone_size: NA; cdr3_nt: TGTGCCAGTCAGGACACTCTCCCGATGAACACTGAAGCTTTCTTT; cdr3_aa: CASQDTLPMNTEAFF
v_call: TRBV27; j_call: TRBJ2-4; d_call: NA; clone_size: NA; cdr3_nt: TGTGCCAGCAGCCGGGGTTTAGCCAAAAACATTCAGTACTTC; cdr3_aa: CASSRGLAKNIQYF
v_call: TRBV7-8; j_call: TRBJ2-3; d_call: TRBD1; clone_size: NA; cdr3_nt: TGTGCCAGCAGCTACGGCCGGGACAGGGGGCGCACAGATACGCAGTATTTT; cdr3_aa: CASSYGRDRGRTDTQYF
v_call: TRBV7-2; j_call: TRBJ1-1; d_call: NA; clone_size: NA; cdr3_nt: TGTGCCAGCAGCTTAACATCAGGGGCCCCGAACACTGAAGCTTTCTTT; cdr3_aa: CASSLTSGAPNTEAFF
v_call: TRBV11-3; j_call: TRBJ2-7; d_call: NA; clone_size: NA; cdr3_nt: TGTGCCAGCAGCCGCGACTCAGCCTACGAGCAGTACTTC; cdr3_aa: CASSRDSAYEQYF
v_call: TRBV14; j_call: TRBJ1-6; d_call: NA; clone_size: NA; cdr3_nt: TGTGCCAGCAGCCCCCGGGACATGGCGGGTTCACCCCTCCACTTT; cdr3_aa: CASSPRDMAGSPLHF
v_call: TRBV9; j_call: TRBJ2-3; d_call: NA; clone_size: once; cdr3_nt: TGTGCCAGCAGCGTAGACCCTGAGAGTACGCAGTATTTT; cdr3_aa: CASSVDPESTQYF
v_call: TRBV5-4; j_call: TRBJ1-2; d_call: NA; clone_size: NA; cdr3_nt: TGTGCCAGCAGCCCGACAGGTCGTTCGTATGGCTACACCTTC; cdr3_aa: CASSPTGRSYGYTF
v_call: TRBV7-2; j_call: TRBJ1-6; d_call: NA; clone_size: NA; cdr3_nt: TGTGCCAGCAGCTTAGCGGCAGCGTATAATTCACCCCTCCACTTT; cdr3_aa: CASSLAAAYNSPLHF
v_call: TRBV7-9; j_call: TRBJ1-1; d_call: TRBD1; clone_size: NA; cdr3_nt: TGTGCCAGCAGCATCGGGACAGGGGAAGCTTTCTTT; cdr3_aa: CASSIGTGEAFF
v_call: TRBV6-1; j_call: TRBJ1-6; d_call: NA; clone_size: NA; cdr3_nt: TGTGCCAGCAGTGAAGCGAGCTGGGCAAATAATTCACCCCTCCACTTT; cdr3_aa: CASSEASWANNSPLHF
v_call: TRBV5-6; j_call: TRBJ1-2; d_call: NA; clone_size: NA; cdr3_nt: TGTGCCAGCAGCCTTGGACGGGGGTATGGCTACACCTTC; cdr3_aa: CASSLGRGYGYTF
v_call: TRBV11-2; j_call: TRBJ2-2; d_call: TRBD2; clone_size: NA; cdr3_nt: TGTGCCAGCAGCTTAGGGTTAGCGGGGACCGGGGAGCTGTTTTTT; cdr3_aa: CASSLGLAGTGELFF
v_call: TRBV7-8; j_call: TRBJ2-3; d_call: TRBD2; clone_size: NA; cdr3_nt: TGTGCCAGCAGCCTAACCCCCCTGACTAGCGGGGTCGCAGATACGCAGTATTTT; cdr3_aa: CASSLTPLTSGVADTQYF
v_call: TRBV7-2; j_call: TRBJ1-4; d_call: NA; clone_size: NA; cdr3_nt: TGTGCCAGCAGCCCCCGCCGCTGGGTTAGCAATGAAAAACTGTTTTTT; cdr3_aa: CASSPRRWVSNEKLFF
v_call: TRBV5-1; j_call: TRBJ2-5; d_call: NA; clone_size: NA; cdr3_nt: TGCGCCAGCAGCTTTACAGATCAAGAGACCCAGTACTTC; cdr3_aa: CASSFTDQETQYF
v_call: TRBV30; j_call: TRBJ2-7; d_call: NA; clone_size: NA; cdr3_nt: TGTGCCTGGAGTCTGGGTGGGGCTTCCTACGAGCAGTACTTC; cdr3_aa: CAWSLGGASYEQYF
v_call: TRBV7-6; j_call: TRBJ1-6; d_call: NA; clone_size: NA; cdr3_nt: TGTGCCAGCAGCTTAGGCACTTCCTATAATTCACCCCTCCACTTT; cdr3_aa: CASSLGTSYNSPLHF
v_call: TRBV3-1/TRBV3-2; j_call: TRBJ1-1; d_call: TRBD1; clone_size: NA; cdr3_nt: TGTGCCAGCAGCCAAGAGGGACAGGTGAACACTGAAGCTTTCTTT; cdr3_aa: CASSQEGQVNTEAFF
v_call: TRBV4-1; j_call: TRBJ1-5; d_call: NA; clone_size: NA; cdr3_nt: TGCGCCAGCAGCCAATCGGAGGGAATGAGCAATCAGCCCCAGCATTTT; cdr3_aa: CASSQSEGMSNQPQHF